The 3 T cell receptor beta chains listed next were all sequenced from one sample in a study of OX40 agonist ivuxolimab in advanced cancers. Clones were read by immunoSEQ multiplex PCR, and TCRdb kept only the in-frame ones, dropping some. The table lists over 60,000 clones, about 91% of them singletons. The sequenced sample was CD4+ or CD8+ T cells sorted from blood, obtained in a trial of the OX40 agonist ivuxolimab. The receptor source for this set is an adult with an advanced solid tumor such as melanoma, head and neck, liver or kidney cancer.

The chain joins TRBV27 to TRBJ1-1; D is ambiguous. Trimming pared 0 bases from V and 2 bases from J, leaving 10 bases between. Germline CDR1 reads MNHEY; CDR2 reads SMNVEV (reference sequence). The CDR3 contains 15 residues. The CDR3 nucleotides read TGTGCCAGCAGTTTATCGATGGGGTTTAACACTGAAGCTTTCTTT. It translates to CASSLSMGFNTEAFF.

The V gene is TRBV7-2, the J gene TRBJ2-7; TRBD2 matches at 7 bases. Germline V gene data show CDR1 as SGHTA and CDR2 as FQGNSA. The CDR3 contains 16 residues. V gave up 0 bases and J gave up 3 bases; unmatched junction bases: 8. CDR3 sequence: CASSLALAGPYYEQYF. CDR3 in DNA: TGTGCCAGCAGCTTAGCGTTAGCGGGTCCCTACTACGAGCAGTACTTC.

This chain connects TRBV9 to TRBJ2-1, with TRBD1 as a possible D gene (5 bases). Per the germline V gene, CDR1 is SGDLS and CDR2 is YYNGEE. With 2 bases removed from V and 0 bases from J, the gap between germline ends came to 24 bases. The CDR3 spans 20 residues. This CDR3 reads CASSVGPQDDSSSSYNEQFF. The CDR3 DNA sequence: TGTGCCAGCAGCGTTGGACCCCAAGACGACAGTTCGAGCTCCTACAATGAGCAGTTCTTC. Full variable domain (outside the CDR3, taken from reference TRBV9 and TRBJ2-1): DSGVTQTPKHLITATGQRVTLRCSPRSGDLSVYWYQQSLDQGLQFLIQYYNGEERAKGNILERFSAQQFPDLHSELNLSSLELGDSALYFCASSVGPQDDSSSSYNEQFFGPGTRLTVL.